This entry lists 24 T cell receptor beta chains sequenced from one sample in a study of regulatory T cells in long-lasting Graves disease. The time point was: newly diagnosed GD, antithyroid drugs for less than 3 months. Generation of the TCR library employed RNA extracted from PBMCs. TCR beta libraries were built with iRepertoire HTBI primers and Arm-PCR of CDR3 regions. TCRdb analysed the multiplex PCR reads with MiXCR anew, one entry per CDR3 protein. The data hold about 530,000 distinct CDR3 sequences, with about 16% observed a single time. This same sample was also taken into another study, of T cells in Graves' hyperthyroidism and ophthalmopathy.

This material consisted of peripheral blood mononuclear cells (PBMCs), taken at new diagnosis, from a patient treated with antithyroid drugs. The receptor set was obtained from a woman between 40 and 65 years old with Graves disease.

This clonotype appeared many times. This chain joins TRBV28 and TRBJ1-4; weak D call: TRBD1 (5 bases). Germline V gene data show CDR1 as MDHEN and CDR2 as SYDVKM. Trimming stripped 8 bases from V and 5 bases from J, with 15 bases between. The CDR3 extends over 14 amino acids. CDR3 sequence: CASWTGLVNEKLFF. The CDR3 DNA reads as TGTGCCAGCTGGACGGGACTTGTGAATGAAAAACTGTTTTTT.

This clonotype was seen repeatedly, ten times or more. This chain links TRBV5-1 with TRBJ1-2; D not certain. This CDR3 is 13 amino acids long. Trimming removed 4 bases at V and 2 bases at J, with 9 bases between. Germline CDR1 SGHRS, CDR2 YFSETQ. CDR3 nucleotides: TGCGCCAGCAGCCCATCGGGCAACTATGGCTACACCTTC. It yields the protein CASSPSGNYGYTF.

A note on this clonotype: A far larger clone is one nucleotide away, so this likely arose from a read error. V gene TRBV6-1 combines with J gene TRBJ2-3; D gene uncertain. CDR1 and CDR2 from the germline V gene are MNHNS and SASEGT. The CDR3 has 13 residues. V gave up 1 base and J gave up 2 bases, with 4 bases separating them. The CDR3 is CASSEDNTDTQYF. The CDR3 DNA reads TGTGCCAGCAGTGAAGATAACACAGATACGCAGTATTTT.

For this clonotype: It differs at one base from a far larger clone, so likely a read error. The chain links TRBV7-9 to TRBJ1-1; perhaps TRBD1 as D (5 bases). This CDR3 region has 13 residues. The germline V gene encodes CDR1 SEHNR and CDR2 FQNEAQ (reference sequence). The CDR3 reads CAGSLGENTEAFF. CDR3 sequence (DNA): TGTGCCGGCAGCTTGGGGGAGAACACTGAAGCTTTCTTT.

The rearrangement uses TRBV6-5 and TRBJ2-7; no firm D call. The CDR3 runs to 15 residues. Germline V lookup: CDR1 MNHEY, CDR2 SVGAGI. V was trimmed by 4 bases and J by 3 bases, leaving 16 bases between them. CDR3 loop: CASSSPPTWGYEQYF. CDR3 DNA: TGTGCCAGCAGTTCCCCCCCCACCTGGGGCTACGAGCAGTACTTC.

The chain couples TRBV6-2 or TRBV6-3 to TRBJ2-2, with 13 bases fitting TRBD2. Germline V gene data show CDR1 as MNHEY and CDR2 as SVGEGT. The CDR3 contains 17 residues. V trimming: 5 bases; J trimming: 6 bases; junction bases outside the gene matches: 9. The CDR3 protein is CASSEALLAGGSGELFF. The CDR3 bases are TGTGCCAGCAGTGAAGCCCTACTAGCGGGAGGGTCCGGGGAGCTGTTTTTT.

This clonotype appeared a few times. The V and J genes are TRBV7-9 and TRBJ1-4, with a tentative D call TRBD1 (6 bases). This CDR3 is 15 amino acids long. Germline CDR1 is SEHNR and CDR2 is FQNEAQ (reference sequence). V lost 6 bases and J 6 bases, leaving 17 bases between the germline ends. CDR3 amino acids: CASSRAWGADEKLFF. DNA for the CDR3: TGTGCCAGCAGTCGTGCGTGGGGGGCCGATGAAAAACTGTTTTTT.

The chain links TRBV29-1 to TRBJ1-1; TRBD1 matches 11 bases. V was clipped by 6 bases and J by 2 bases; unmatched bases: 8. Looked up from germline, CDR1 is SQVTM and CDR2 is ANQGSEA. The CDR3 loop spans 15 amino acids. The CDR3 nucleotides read TGCAGCGTGGGACAGGGGGTAGGGTTCAACACTGAAGCTTTCTTT. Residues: CSVGQGVGFNTEAFF.

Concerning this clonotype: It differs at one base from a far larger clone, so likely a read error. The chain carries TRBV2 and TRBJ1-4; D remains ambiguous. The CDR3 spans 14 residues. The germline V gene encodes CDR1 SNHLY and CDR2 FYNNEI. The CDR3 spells CASSYRASNEKPFF. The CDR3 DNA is TGTGCCAGCAGTTACAGAGCTTCTAATGAAAAACCGTTTTTT.

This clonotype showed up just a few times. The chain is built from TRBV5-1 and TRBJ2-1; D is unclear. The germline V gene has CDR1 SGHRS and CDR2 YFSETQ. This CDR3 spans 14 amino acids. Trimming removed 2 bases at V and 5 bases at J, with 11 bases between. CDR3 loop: CASSLGSLHNEQFF. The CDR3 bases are TGCGCCAGCAGCTTAGGTAGCCTCCACAATGAGCAGTTCTTC.

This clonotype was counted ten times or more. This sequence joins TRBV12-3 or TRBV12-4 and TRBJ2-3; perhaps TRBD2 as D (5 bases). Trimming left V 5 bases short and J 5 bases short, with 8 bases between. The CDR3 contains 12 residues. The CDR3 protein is CASSQREDTQYF. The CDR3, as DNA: TGTGCCAGCAGTCAGAGGGAAGATACGCAGTATTTT.

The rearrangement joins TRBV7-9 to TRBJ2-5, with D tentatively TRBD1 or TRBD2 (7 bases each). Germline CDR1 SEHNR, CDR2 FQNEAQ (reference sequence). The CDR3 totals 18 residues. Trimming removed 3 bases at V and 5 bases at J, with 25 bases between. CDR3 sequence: CASSFPSGGGSISETQYF. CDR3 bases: TGTGCCAGCAGCTTCCCGTCAGGGGGGGGGTCGATTTCCGAGACCCAGTACTTC.

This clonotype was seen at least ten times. As DNA, the CDR3 is TGTGCCAGCCTTCCCCCCCGACCTAGCACAGATACGCAGTATTTT. It yields the protein CASLPPRPSTDTQYF. The V call is TRBV28, the J call TRBJ2-3; D not certain. Germline V gene lookup returns CDR1 MDHEN and CDR2 SYDVKM. The CDR3 totals 15 residues. V was pared by 8 bases and J by 0 bases, with 15 bases between.

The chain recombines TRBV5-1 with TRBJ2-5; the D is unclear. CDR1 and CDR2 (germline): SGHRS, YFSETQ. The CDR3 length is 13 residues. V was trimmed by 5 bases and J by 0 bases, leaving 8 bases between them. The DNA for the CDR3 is TGCGCCAGCAGACAAAACCACCAAGAGACCCAGTACTTC. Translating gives CASRQNHQETQYF.

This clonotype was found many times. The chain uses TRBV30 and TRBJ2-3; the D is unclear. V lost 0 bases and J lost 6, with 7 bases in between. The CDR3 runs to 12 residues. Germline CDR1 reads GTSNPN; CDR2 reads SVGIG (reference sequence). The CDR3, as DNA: TGTGCCTGGAGTGTTTTCGTCGATACGCAGTATTTT. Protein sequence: CAWSVFVDTQYF.

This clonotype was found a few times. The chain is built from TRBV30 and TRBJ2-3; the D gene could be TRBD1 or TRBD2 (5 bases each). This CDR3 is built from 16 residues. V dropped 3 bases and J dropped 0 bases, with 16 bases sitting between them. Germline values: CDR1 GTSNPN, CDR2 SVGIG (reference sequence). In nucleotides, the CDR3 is TGTGCCTGGAGCCCAATCGGAGGACATAGCACAGATACGCAGTATTTT. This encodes CAWSPIGGHSTDTQYF.

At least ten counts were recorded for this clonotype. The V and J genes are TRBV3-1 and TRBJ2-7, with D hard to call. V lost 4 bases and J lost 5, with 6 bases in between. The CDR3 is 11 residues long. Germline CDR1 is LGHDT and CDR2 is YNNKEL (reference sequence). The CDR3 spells CASSRVHEQYF. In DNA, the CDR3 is TGTGCCAGCAGCCGGGTCCACGAGCAGTACTTC.

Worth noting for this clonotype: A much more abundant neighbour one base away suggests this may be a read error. The CDR3 is CSAGGRGASYEQYF. The CDR3, as DNA: TGCAGTGCTGGGGGCAGGGGTGCCTCCTACGAGCAGTACTTC. The chain links TRBV20-1 to TRBJ2-7; D perhaps matches TRBD1 (6 bases). Per the germline V gene, CDR1 is DFQATT and CDR2 is SNEGSKA (reference sequence). This CDR3 has 14 residues. The V gene lost 5 bases and the J gene lost 0 bases, with 14 bases spanning the gap.

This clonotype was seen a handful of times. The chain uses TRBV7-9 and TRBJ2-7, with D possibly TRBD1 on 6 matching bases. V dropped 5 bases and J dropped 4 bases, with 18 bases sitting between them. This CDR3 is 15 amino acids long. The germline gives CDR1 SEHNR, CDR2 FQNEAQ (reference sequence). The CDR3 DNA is TGTGCCAGCAGCCCCTCTGGGGGCTCCCCTTACGAGCAGTACTTC. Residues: CASSPSGGSPYEQYF.

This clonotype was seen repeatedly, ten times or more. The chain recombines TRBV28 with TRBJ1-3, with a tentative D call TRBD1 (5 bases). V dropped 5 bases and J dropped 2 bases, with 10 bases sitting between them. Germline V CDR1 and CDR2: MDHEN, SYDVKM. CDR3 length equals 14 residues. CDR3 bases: TGTGCCAGCAGTCATCAGGGAACTGGAAACACCATATATTTT. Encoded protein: CASSHQGTGNTIYF.

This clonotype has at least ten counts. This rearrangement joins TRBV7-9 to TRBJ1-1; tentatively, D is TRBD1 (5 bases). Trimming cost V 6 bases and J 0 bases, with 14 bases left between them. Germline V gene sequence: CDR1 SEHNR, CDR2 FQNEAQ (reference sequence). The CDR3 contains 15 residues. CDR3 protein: CASRPEAGLNTEAFF. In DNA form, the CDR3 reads TGTGCCAGCAGGCCCGAGGCAGGGTTGAACACTGAAGCTTTCTTT.

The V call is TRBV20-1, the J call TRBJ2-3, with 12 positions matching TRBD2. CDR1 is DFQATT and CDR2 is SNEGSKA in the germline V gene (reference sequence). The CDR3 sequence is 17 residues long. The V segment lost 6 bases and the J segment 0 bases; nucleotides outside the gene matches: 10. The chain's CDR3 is CSAPTSGGPHSTDTQYF. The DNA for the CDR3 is TGCAGTGCGCCGACTAGCGGGGGCCCCCATAGCACAGATACGCAGTATTTT.

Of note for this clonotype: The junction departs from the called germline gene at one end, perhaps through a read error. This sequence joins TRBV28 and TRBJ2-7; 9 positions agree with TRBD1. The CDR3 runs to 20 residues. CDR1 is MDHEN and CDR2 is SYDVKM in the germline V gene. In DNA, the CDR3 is TGTGCCAGCAGTGACGGATCCGGGACAGGGACCAACCGGGGGTTCTACAAGCAGTACTTC. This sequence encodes CASSDGSGTGTNRGFYKQYF.

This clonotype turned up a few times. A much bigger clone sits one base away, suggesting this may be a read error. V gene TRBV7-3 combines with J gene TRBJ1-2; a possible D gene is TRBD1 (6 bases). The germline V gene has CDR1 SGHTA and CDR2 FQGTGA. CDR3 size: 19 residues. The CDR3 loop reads CASSPRLGQPGEADYGHTF. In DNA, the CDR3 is TGTGCCAGCAGCCCGAGATTAGGACAACCAGGGGAGGCGGACTATGGCCACACCTTC. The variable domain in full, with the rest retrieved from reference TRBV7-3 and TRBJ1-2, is GAGVSQTPSNKVTEKGKYVELRCDPISGHTALYWYRQSLGQGPEFLIYFQGTGAADDSGLPNDRFFAVRPEGSVSTLKIQRTERGDSAVYLCASSPRLGQPGEADYGHTFGSGTRLTVV.